What follows is one T cell receptor (beta chain) and its context. Its antigen is not yet known. Base qualities were left out, and no much larger clone turns up one base away. These data belong to a study of cytomegalovirus exposure and HLA in healthy donors (dated by TCRdb to 2016 to 2017). Describing the broader study: According to an earlier analysis of 550 to 750 of the donors, roughly 180 million T cells yielded 90 million to 130 million unique TCR beta sequences and around 280 Gb of sequence data. Donor age, sex, ethnicity and CMV serostatus were compiled together with the repertoire data. Typing coverage varied by locus: 629-630 donors for A, B, C, DRB1 and DQB1; more than 500 for DQA1; more than 600 for DPA1; around 450 for DPB1. Of the roughly 400 genotyped donors, roughly 80% were placed in the genetic ancestry cluster associated with self-reported Caucasian donors. The study used immunosequencing to profile the T cell repertoires of several hundred subjects and linked those repertoires to cytomegalovirus serostatus. HLA typing included class I and class II loci at four-digit resolution. Approximately 310 gigabases of sequencing data and 70 million to 100 million unique TCR sequences were included in an early release covering roughly 700 HLA-typed donors. Besides the first cohort of roughly 700 subjects, a separate validation cohort made up of over 95 different subjects was used. The later analysis used no new phenotypic data to find candidate immune exposures, relying instead on TCR beta sequences and their occurrence across donors. An earlier analysis of roughly 600 of the donors used high-throughput TCR beta sequencing to judge whether each TCR beta V gene segment behaved as functional or pseudogenic. On average, over 200,000 unique TCR beta nucleotide sequences were sequenced per donor among 398 genotyped donors of the cohort, with 15% to 20% of those sequences being non-productive. A later analysis re-examined previously published TCR beta repertoires from several hundred donors and added high-resolution HLA genotyping to investigate patterns of TCR occurrence. The aim of the study was to test whether cataloging public T cell receptors could identify signatures of past pathogen exposure. The study combined high-throughput TCR immunosequencing, statistical association of individual TCRs with disease status, and machine learning to predict cytomegalovirus infection status. About five DR-DQ haplotypes were treated as single units for association and clustering because of strong linkage in the cohort. Genome-wide SNP genotypes for about 55% of the 666 donors were used in a later genetic analysis, which treated that subset as a discovery cohort. All discovery cohort repertoires had been generated on a single sequencing platform. Here is what the overall study found, with its caveats: Compared with equally common non-associated chains, HLA-associated TCR beta chains in a later analysis were more clonally expanded and had lower generation probabilities. Specific HLA alleles were associated with over 15,000 TCR beta sequences at a false discovery rate of 0.05 in a later analysis. According to the authors, the approach could potentially be generalized to other disease states and immunological phenotypes. Some IMGT-functional V segments, including TRBV6-2 and TRBV6-3, could not be distinguished by the 87-base-pair reads and were therefore excluded. Across donors, most TCR sequences were observed very rarely, whereas some public TCRs were present in many individuals. In a later analysis, the rate of TCR association differed among HLA loci, with DRB1 alleles having the most associated TCRs and HLA-C alleles having the fewest. Most CMV-associated TCR beta chains appeared to be HLA-restricted in a later analysis, and the HLA associations seemed to be driven largely by CMV exposure. The study listed 164 TCR beta chains as associated with cytomegalovirus. Compared with the approximately 700-donor mean, donors in an Asian-associated ancestry cluster had fewer N-insertions in productive TCRs, according to a later genetic analysis. Linkage disequilibrium might explain the correlated functional status among segregating V segments, but an unknown experimental factor could not be ruled out. When HLA alleles, especially DR and DQ, strongly co-occurred, attributing TCR associations to individual alleles was difficult. A further reported finding was that TCR beta sequences accurately predicted the HLA-A and HLA-B alleles for most subjects in the first cohort. In both the original and validation cohorts, the classifier was reported to diagnose cytomegalovirus status with high specificity and sensitivity. A group of highly shared sequence variants was considered likely to be a technical artifact of the sequencing pipeline. A later genetic analysis associated a missense DCLRE1C variant with V-gene and J-gene trimming of TCR beta chains, and an independent cohort replicated the association. Broadly in line with IMGT annotations, most TCR beta V segments showed up in productive rearrangements about 87% or about 30% of the time in an earlier analysis of several hundred of the donors. A later analysis reported that several top co-occurrence clusters appeared linked to parvovirus B19, influenza, CMV and Epstein-Barr virus. Only TCR beta chains were sequenced in this cohort, and the absence of alpha or paired-chain data limited detectable features. Because counts were too low, seventeen rarely observed V segments, including chromosome 9 orphons, were excluded from the earlier analysis of roughly 580 of the donors. A few of the identified cytomegalovirus-associated TCR beta chains were confirmed in vitro to be specific for cytomegalovirus antigens. The presence/absence analyses assumed that sequencing depth was roughly uniform across donors, and that assumption may not be true. Because some donors lacked HLA typing at each locus, the association tests relied only on the typed subset. For the cohort, immune exposure information was limited to CMV serostatus.

The CDR3 holds 13 amino acids from the cysteine to the phenylalanine. The entry retains the CDR3 DNA only, 39 bases that are in frame from base 1. The V and J ends are trimmed by 1 base and 2 bases, leaving 4 bases between them. As encoded in the germline V gene, CDR1 is LGHNA while CDR2 is YSLEER. The cohort was made up of about 610 healthy bone marrow donors. At the time of sampling, every cohort member was nominally healthy, though immune exposures that went unrecorded were likely present. The donor was CMV seropositive and was included in the group of 250 to 350 seropositive cohort members. A peripheral blood sample was provided by each donor, and peripheral blood mononuclear cells were used for TCR beta sequencing. Genomic DNA extraction from the blood cell samples was performed with the Qiagen DNeasy Blood Extraction Kit. Receptor amplification or capture employed the immunoSEQ multiplex PCR assay. For the multiplex PCR, a mixture combining 60 forward primers for TCR Vbeta segments and 13 reverse primers for TCR Jbeta segments was used. The CDR3 region of rearranged TCR beta genes was amplified from genomic DNA by a multiplex PCR assay. On the Illumina HiSeq System, the amplified TCR beta libraries were sequenced as 87-base-pair reads. The authors' pipeline ran thus. A later analysis tallied 75 million to 95 million unique TCR beta chains across the 700 or so repertoires, and about 12 million of those chains were shared by two or more donors. Raw reads were error-corrected and collapsed into unique sequences by a nearest-neighbor algorithm in which closely related sequences were merged to remove PCR and sequencing errors. V, D and J gene segments were assigned by aligning CDR3 sequences to IMGT reference sequences. Each retained sequence needed at least a six-nucleotide match to both a V gene segment and a J gene segment. Rearrangements were classified as productive when the CDR3 lacked stop codons and remained in frame with V and J, and all other rearrangements were classified as non-productive. CDR3 was defined according to IMGT convention as the region running from the second conserved V-encoded cysteine to the conserved J-encoded phenylalanine. The earlier analysis of about 560 of the donors excluded any sequence lacking an unambiguous match to a single V gene segment. In an earlier analysis of around 590 of the donors, a V segment was called functional when productive rearrangements were above 56.7%, and segregating when the standard deviation between donors exceeded 5%. A statistical classification framework was built for diagnosing cytomegalovirus status from the catalog of TCR beta chain sequences. A later analysis assigned V and J genes by comparing TCR nucleotide sequences with IMGT/GENE-DB human TR gene sequences. Using the TCRdist pipeline, a later analysis assigned CDR3 sequences along with most-parsimonious VDJ recombination scenarios. In a later analysis, each TCR beta chain was defined by its CDR3 amino acid sequence together with its V-gene family, and reads without a unique V-gene family were excluded. As a way to deal with suspected cross-contamination and a sequencing artifact, a later analysis dropped nearly 600 nucleotide sequences that were highly shared and had low generation probability. A later analysis calculated a clonal expansion index for each public chain from normalized within-repertoire ranks of inferred template counts. Generation probabilities in a later analysis came from a VDJ recombination model fitted to out-of-frame rearrangements, and those results were checked against IGoR. Hypergeometric tests were used in a later analysis to score TCR-TCR, TCR-HLA and TCR-CMV co-occurrence, with a repertoire-size bias correction applied to the TCR pairs. To estimate false discovery rates, a later analysis permuted the HLA or CMV assignments 20 times. In a later analysis, co-occurring TCRs were grouped using DBSCAN, and TCRdist sequence similarity was added for clustering within HLA-allele-positive subsets. Repertoires with fewer than 30,000 or more than 120,000 public chains, plus five repertoires with anomalous nucleotide sharing, were excluded from co-occurrence clustering. In its TCRdb copy, this immuneACCESS table keeps in-frame sequences only and misses some clones. Where compared with another copy, unresolved V genes explain less than half of these, and the others have no known cause. That table supplies the V and J calls and clone size; D and trimming were determined from the DNA. This sample gives 78,000 or so clones in total; approximately 65% of them show up just once. In total, the top ten clones hold 3.5% to 4.5% of the sample.

This sequence was found in a male donor in good health and CMV-seropositive. The chain joins TRBV4-3 to TRBJ2-3, with no D gene named confidently. Sample: PBMCs. Read as DNA, the sequence is TGCGCCAGCAGCCAAGTAGACACAGATACGCAGTATTTT. This yields the protein CASSQVDTDTQYF.